The 5 T cell receptor beta chains below all came from one sample that was sequenced in a study of cytomegalovirus exposure and HLA in healthy donors. PCR used 60 Vbeta primers and 13 Jbeta primers. Libraries were prepared by immunoSEQ multiplex PCR; TCRdb keeps only in-frame clonotypes and omits some of them. The sample has roughly 150,000 clones, roughly a tenth seen once; the top ten hold less than 2%. Sequenced: PBMCs. The receptor set was obtained from a male donor in good health and CMV-seronegative.

The chain has TRBV25-1 and TRBJ2-7; 9 nucleotides agree with TRBD1. V lost 6 bases, J lost 2 bases, and 5 bases stayed unmatched. The CDR3 covers 14 residues. Germline CDR1 MGHDK, CDR2 SYGVNS. The CDR3 here is CASREGQGPYEQYF. CDR3 sequence (DNA): TGTGCCAGCAGGGAGGGACAGGGCCCCTACGAGCAGTACTTC.

The rearrangement joins TRBV7-9 to TRBJ1-2; 9 nucleotides align to TRBD1. The trim removed 2 bases at V and 0 bases at J, leaving 4 bases unmatched. Germline-derived CDR1 and CDR2 are SEHNR and FQNEAQ (reference sequence). This CDR3 region has 16 residues. This CDR3 is CASSLSGQGANYGYTF. The CDR3 region has the DNA TGTGCCAGCAGCTTATCGGGACAGGGCGCTAACTATGGCTACACCTTC. The full variable domain, with the rest looked up from reference TRBV7-9 and TRBJ1-2, is DTGVSQNPRHKITKRGQNVTFRCDPISEHNRLYWYRQTLGQGPEFLTYFQNEAQLEKSRLLSDRFSAERPKGSFSTLEIQRTEQGDSAMYLCASSLSGQGANYGYTFGSGTRLTVV.

This clone was counted only a few times. This chain joins TRBV27 and TRBJ2-3; no clear D gene. Between the trimmed V and J ends, which lost 5 bases and 5 bases, there was a span of 11 bases. The CDR3 loop spans 13 amino acids. Germline values: CDR1 MNHEY, CDR2 SMNVEV (reference sequence). Here the CDR3 DNA reads TGTGCCAGCAGTCCTCCCTTAGAAGATACGCAGTATTTT. Translated, it gives CASSPPLEDTQYF.

This clone was counted only a few times. The V gene is TRBV5-1, the J gene TRBJ2-2; D is undetermined. The CDR3 runs 14 residues. Germline CDR1 is SGHRS and CDR2 is YFSETQ. Trimming pared 0 bases from V and 7 bases from J, leaving 10 bases between. CDR3 residues: CASSLGPTRGELFF. DNA of the CDR3: TGCGCCAGCAGCTTGGGCCCTACCCGCGGGGAGCTGTTTTTT.

V usage is TRBV15 and J usage is TRBJ1-5; D unresolved. The CDR3 totals 15 residues. V shed 0 bases and J shed 5 bases, with 11 bases lying between them. Per the germline V gene, CDR1 is LNHNV and CDR2 is YYDKDF (reference sequence). CDR3: CATSRDLTTYQPQHF. Written as DNA, the CDR3 is TGTGCCACCAGCAGAGACTTGACAACTTATCAGCCCCAGCATTTT.